The following is a T cell receptor (beta chain) sequence with its context. Antigen specificity is unknown. Germline lookup yields CDR1 MDHEN and CDR2 SYDVKM. CDR3 length: 14 residues. Trimming took 2 bases from V and 7 from J, leaving 12 bases between them. This sample was included in a study of OX40 agonist ivuxolimab in advanced cancers. Study-wide points: Mean expanded clone counts were higher in CD8+ than CD4+ T cells.

Individuals having autoimmune disease history or systemic immunosuppression were not enrolled. Produced via immunoSEQ multiplex PCR; TCRdb's table is partial and in-frame only. The table lists just under 65,000 clones, about 90% of them singletons. The sequenced sample was CD4+ or CD8+ T cells sorted from blood, obtained in a trial of the OX40 agonist ivuxolimab. The chain uses TRBV28 and TRBJ1-5, with no clear D. The source of this sequence is an adult with an advanced solid tumor such as melanoma, head and neck, liver or kidney cancer. The CDR3 sequence: CASSLPQKVQPQHF. The CDR3 DNA is TGTGCCAGCAGTTTACCACAAAAGGTCCAGCCCCAGCATTTT.